Sequencing of this T cell receptor beta chain was carried out in a study of blood T cell repertoires in COVID-19. Turning to the study itself: Acute and convalescent COVID-19 specimens originated in the United States, Italy and Spain.

The CDR3 spans 16 residues. The trim removed 7 bases at V and 4 bases at J, leaving 10 bases unmatched. Germline CDR1 is LNHDA and CDR2 is SQIVND (reference sequence). The data were produced by immunoSEQ multiplex PCR, yet TCRdb's version contains in-frame clones alone and is incomplete. The sample has some 450,000 clones, approximately 90% seen once. The specimen sequenced was peripheral blood. The J gene is TRBJ1-1, the V gene TRBV19, with 12 nucleotides matching TRBD1. The origin of this receptor is a man aged 18-30 years with COVID-19, enrolled during active disease. The CDR3 DNA is TGTGCCAGTACCCCCGGGACAGGGGGCTGGAGCACTGAAGCTTTCTTT. This sequence encodes CASTPGTGGWSTEAFF.